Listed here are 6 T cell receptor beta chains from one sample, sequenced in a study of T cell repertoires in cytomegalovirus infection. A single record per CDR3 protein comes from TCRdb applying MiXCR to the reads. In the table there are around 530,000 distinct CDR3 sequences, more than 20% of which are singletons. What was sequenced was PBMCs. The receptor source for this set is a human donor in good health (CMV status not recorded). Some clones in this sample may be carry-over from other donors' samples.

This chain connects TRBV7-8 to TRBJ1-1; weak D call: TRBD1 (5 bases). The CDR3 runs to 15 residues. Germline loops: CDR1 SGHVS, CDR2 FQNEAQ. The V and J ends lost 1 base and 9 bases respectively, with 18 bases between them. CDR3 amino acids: CASSLGDSRGTKAFF. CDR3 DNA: TGTGCCAGCAGCTTAGGCGACTCTCGGGGGACTAAAGCTTTCTTT.

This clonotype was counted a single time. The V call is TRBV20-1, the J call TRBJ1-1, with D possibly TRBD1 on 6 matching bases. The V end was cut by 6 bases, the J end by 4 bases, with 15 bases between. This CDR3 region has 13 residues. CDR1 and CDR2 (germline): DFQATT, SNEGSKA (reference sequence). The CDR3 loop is CSAGIQGITEAFF. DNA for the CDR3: TGCAGTGCCGGGATACAGGGCATCACTGAAGCTTTCTTT.

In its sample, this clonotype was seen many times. In DNA, the CDR3 is TGTGCCAGCAGTTCAGGACAGGGGATAGGGGAGCTGTTTTTT. This codes for CASSSGQGIGELFF. The rearrangement uses TRBV12-3 or TRBV12-4 and TRBJ2-2; 9 bases agree with TRBD1. V shed 4 bases, J shed 8 bases, and the junction held 5 bases outside the gene matches. The CDR3 runs to 14 residues.

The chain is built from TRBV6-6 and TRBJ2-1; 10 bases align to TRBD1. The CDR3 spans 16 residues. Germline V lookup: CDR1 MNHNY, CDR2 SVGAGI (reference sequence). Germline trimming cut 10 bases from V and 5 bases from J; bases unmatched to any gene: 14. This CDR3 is CAIQFTGTGANNEQFF. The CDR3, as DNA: TGTGCCATCCAATTCACCGGGACAGGGGCCAACAATGAGCAGTTCTTC.

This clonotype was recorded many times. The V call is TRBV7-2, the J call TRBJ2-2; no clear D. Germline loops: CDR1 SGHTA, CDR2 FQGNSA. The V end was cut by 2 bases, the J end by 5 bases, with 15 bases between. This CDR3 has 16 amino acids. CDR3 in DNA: TGTGCCAGCAGCTTACGGCCGACAAGTTTTACCGGGGAGCTGTTTTTT. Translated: CASSLRPTSFTGELFF.

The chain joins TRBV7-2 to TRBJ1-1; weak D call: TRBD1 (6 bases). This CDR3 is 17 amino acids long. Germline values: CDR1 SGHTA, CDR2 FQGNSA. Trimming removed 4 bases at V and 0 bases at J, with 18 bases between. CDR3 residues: CASSSQGFRDVNTEAFF. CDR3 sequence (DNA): TGTGCCAGCAGCTCTCAGGGGTTCAGGGATGTGAACACTGAAGCTTTCTTT.